This record concerns one T cell receptor beta chain sequence. Its target antigen remains unknown. At one end, the junction sequence differs from germline, possibly due to a read error. The protocol used for the library was PCR. TCRdb lists the instrument as Illumina HiSeq 2000. TCRdb applied fastp at Q25 and MiXCR to the public reads, then kept only in-frame beta chains. CDR3 protein duplicates are merged, each entry listing the most common genes and DNA. The sample table holds around 19,000 distinct CDR3 sequences, of which around 43% were seen once. The top ten hold around a sixth of the sample. This sample is part of a study of tumor-infiltrating lymphocytes in oesophageal squamous cell carcinoma (dated by TCRdb to 2016 to 2017). The CDR3 contains 17 residues, cysteine and phenylalanine counted. The kept DNA is CDR3 alone, 51 bases in frame from the first base. The germline V gene encodes CDR1 SGHRS and CDR2 YFSETQ.

This receptor was obtained from a female donor with esophageal squamous cell carcinoma. What was sequenced was normal esophageal tissue next to the tumor. Recombination connected TRBV5-1 to TRBJ2-3, and 8 junctional nucleotides match TRBD1. The DNA reads as follows: TGCGCCAGCAGCTCTGGACAGGGCCGGTCGAGCACAGAGACGCAGTATTTT. Translated, it reads CASSSGQGRSSTETQYF.